The source of this TCR beta chain is a study of blood T cell repertoires in COVID-19 (dated by TCRdb to 2018 to 2020). For the study in its entirety: Samples from collaborators originated in the United States, Italy and Spain and spanned both the acute and convalescent phases of COVID-19. The repertoires were released in a freely available public database meant as a resource for research on the immune response to SARS-CoV-2. Subjects who had been exposed to COVID-19, were actively infected with it, or had recovered from it provided the deeply sampled blood TCRbeta repertoires that made up the dataset. The sample metadata nearly always contained a de-identified subject ID, COVID-19 status, age in years and sex. The prospective study material was composed of cDNA or gDNA derived from T cells, B-cell-depleted T cells, or PBMCs. The samples were drawn from the first 160 participants of the ongoing ImmuneRACE study and from some 1,300 subjects provided by 6 global collaborators. Where HLA class I and class II types were available, the types were taken from metadata supplied by the sample provider, not from assay-based typing.

This clone has just a few counts. This receptor's antigen is unknown. No base quality information exists; no much larger clone differs at one position. The paper as a whole reports these results and caveats: The quantity of clinical and demographic metadata differed by source and by participant and was supplied without curation.

Participants in the prospective study were enrolled through a virtual design, were aged about 18 to 100 years, and lived in 20 to 30 United States geographic areas. Cohort assignment in the prospective study relied on participant-reported clinical history from a screening survey and a study questionnaire. Mobile phlebotomists in the prospective study collected whole blood, serum and a nasopharyngeal or oropharyngeal swab from every participant. Participants in the prospective study had the option to provide additional blood draws and questionnaires over a roughly 2-month period. Prospective study blood samples were shipped either frozen or at room temperature before DNA extraction. The germline V and J ends show losses of 0 bases and 8 bases respectively, and no gene match explains 5 bases of the junction. Sequences MNHEY (CDR1) and SVGAGI (CDR2) are obtained from the germline V gene. The CDR3 goes from the cysteine to the phenylalanine over 15 residues. Only the CDR3 DNA stays, 45 bases, in frame from base 1.

The immunoSEQ Assay, a bias-controlled multiplex PCR, was used to amplify TCRbeta CDR3 regions from genomic DNA. From the authors' description of their analysis: Nucleated cell counts per sample were estimated from amplification of reference gene primers within the assay. To quantify the absolute abundance of each unique TCRbeta CDR3 rearrangement, sequence reads were collapsed and filtered. Productive Simpson clonality was computed per sample as the square root of Simpson's diversity index over productive rearrangements. The clones in this table, taken by TCRdb from immuneACCESS, are in-frame only. Not every clone is retained; where verified, under half of the shortfall comes from an unresolved V gene, and the cause of the rest is unknown. D and trimming were read from the DNA, whereas the V and J calls and clone size are those reported in that table. The sample table lists about 200,000 clones, 82% of them with a count of one. Together, the top ten hold 4% to 6.5% of the sample.

The receptor chain draws on TRBV6-5 and TRBJ2-1, with TRBD2 identical over 9 junction bases. The sequence came from an older woman with acute COVID-19. The sequencing sample was made of PBMCs or T cells enriched from blood (not recorded which). The base sequence is TGTGCCAGCAGTTACTCGGCGGGAGGGCCCCATGAGCAGTTCTTC. Translated, this gives CASSYSAGGPHEQFF.